Each of the 24 T cell receptor beta chains below was sequenced from the same sample in a study of Ad26.COV2.S vaccination and SARS-CoV-2 variants. The data were produced by immunoSEQ multiplex PCR, yet TCRdb's version contains in-frame clones alone and is incomplete. The sample records hundreds of thousands of clones, 88% being singletons. Treatment given: around 19 received Ad26.COV2.S at low or high dose, single or two shots; several received placebo; per-sample allocation not given. Samples were taken on day 63 after the first vaccine or placebo injection. The sequences come from peripheral blood, collected in a trial of Ad26.COV2.S vaccine versus placebo. The receptor source for this set is a person aged 18-60 years who received the Ad26.COV2.S COVID-19 vaccine or a placebo.

CDR3 bases: TGTGCCAGCAGGACGCGGGGAGGGCCACCCAATGAGCAGTTCTTC. The encoded protein is CASRTRGGPPNEQFF. The chain combines TRBV27 with TRBJ2-1; 7 bases are shared with TRBD2. From germline, CDR1 is MNHEY and CDR2 SMNVEV (reference sequence). CDR3 length equals 15 residues. Germline trimming cut 6 bases from V and 6 bases from J; bases unmatched to any gene: 11.

The rearrangement links TRBV13 to TRBJ2-3, with unresolved D. This CDR3 comprises 11 residues. Germline-derived CDR1 and CDR2 are PRHDT and FYEKMQ (reference sequence). V lost 5 bases, J lost 6 bases, and 6 bases lay in between. DNA for the CDR3: TGTGCCAGCAGCGTCGAGGATACGCAGTATTTT. Its translation is CASSVEDTQYF. Filled out from reference TRBV13 and TRBJ2-3, the complete variable domain reads AAGVIQSPRHLIKEKRETATLKCYPIPRHDTVYWYQQGPGQDPQFLISFYEKMQSDKGSIPDRFSAQQFSDYHSELNMSSLELGDSALYFCASSVEDTQYFGPGTRLTVL.

Relative to its sample, this clone is medium-sized. The rearrangement links TRBV30 to TRBJ1-1; 7 bases line up with TRBD1. V lost 2 bases to trimming and J lost 3 bases; unmatched junction nucleotides: 3. CDR1 GTSNPN and CDR2 SVGIG come from the germline V gene (reference sequence). This CDR3 region has 13 residues. The CDR3 sequence: CAWSFTGDTEAFF. Here the CDR3 DNA reads TGTGCCTGGAGTTTCACAGGGGACACTGAAGCTTTCTTT.

The V call is TRBV7-9, the J call TRBJ2-7; TRBD2 aligns across 8 bases. V shed 0 bases and J 5 bases; nucleotides not matched to a gene: 12. The CDR3 is 17 amino acids. From germline, CDR1 is SEHNR and CDR2 FQNEAQ (reference sequence). The CDR3 region has the DNA TGTGCCAGCAGCTTAGCGGCGGGAGGAGCCCTGGCCGACGAGCAGTACTTC. It translates to CASSLAAGGALADEQYF.

This chain joins TRBV25-1 and TRBJ2-1; 7 nucleotides align to TRBD1. V was clipped by 6 bases and J by 6 bases; unmatched bases: 11. From germline, CDR1 is MGHDK and CDR2 SYGVNS. CDR3 length: 15 residues. In nucleotides, the CDR3 is TGTGCCAGCAGCCCCAGACAGGGTTTGGGCAATGAGCAGTTCTTC. It codes for CASSPRQGLGNEQFF.

The chain is built from TRBV10-1 and TRBJ2-1, with TRBD2 identical over 8 bases. This CDR3 comprises 13 residues. With V trimmed by 9 bases and J by 12 bases, 13 bases remained unmatched. CDR1 WNHNN and CDR2 SYGVQD come from the germline V gene (reference sequence). The CDR3 bases are TGCGCCAGAATGATACCGGGACTAGATAGGCAGTTCTTC. Translating it yields CARMIPGLDRQFF.

The J gene is TRBJ2-1, the V gene TRBV6-6, with D uncertain. V was pared by 6 bases and J by 0 bases, with 15 bases between. The germline V gene has CDR1 MNHNY and CDR2 SVGAGI (reference sequence). The CDR3 sequence is 16 residues long. This chain's CDR3 is CASRLSPLGSYNEQFF. The CDR3 DNA is TGTGCCAGCAGACTATCCCCTTTGGGCTCCTACAATGAGCAGTTCTTC.

The chain joins TRBV6-5 to TRBJ1-3, with D perhaps matching TRBD1 (5 bases). Trimming removed 7 bases from V and 0 bases from J, with 10 bases in between. Looked up from germline, CDR1 is MNHEY and CDR2 is SVGAGI. The CDR3 spans 14 residues. The CDR3 nucleotides read TGTGCCAGCACCAGGGACTTCTCTGGAAACACCATATATTTT. Amino acid sequence: CASTRDFSGNTIYF.

The chain employs TRBV4-2 and TRBJ1-1; D gene ambiguous. V was cut by 0 bases and J by 1 base, with 6 bases left in between. The V gene's germline CDR1 is LGHNA and CDR2 YNFKEQ. CDR3 length equals 14 residues. The chain's CDR3 is CASSQDRPNTEAFF. The CDR3 coding sequence is TGTGCCAGCAGCCAAGATCGACCGAACACTGAAGCTTTCTTT.

The chain employs TRBV15 and TRBJ1-4; a weak D match, TRBD1 (5 bases). Trimming stripped 5 bases from V and 3 bases from J, with 7 bases between. The CDR3 consists of 13 residues. Germline V gene sequence: CDR1 LNHNV, CDR2 YYDKDF (reference sequence). CDR3 sequence: CATSPRANEKLFF. DNA of the CDR3: TGTGCCACCAGCCCCAGGGCTAATGAAAAACTGTTTTTT. Full variable domain (remainder filled in from reference TRBV15 and TRBJ1-4): DAMVIQNPRYQVTQFGKPVTLSCSQTLNHNVMYWYQQKSSQAPKLLFHYYDKDFNNEADTPDNFQSRRPNTSFCFLDIRSPGLGDTAMYLCATSPRANEKLFFGSGTQLSVL.

The chain employs TRBV20-1 and TRBJ2-7; D gene ambiguous. Trimming removed 4 bases from V and 5 bases from J, with 6 bases in between. The germline CDR1 and CDR2 sequences are DFQATT and SNEGSKA (reference sequence). The CDR3 sequence is 10 residues long. The CDR3 coding sequence is TGCAGTGCTACCCTAAACGAGCAGTACTTC. Residues: CSATLNEQYF.

The CDR3 nucleotides are TGCGCCAGCAGCCAAGTGCAGGGGGCGAAAACTAATGAAAAACTGTTTTTT. Protein: CASSQVQGAKTNEKLFF. This sequence joins TRBV4-3 and TRBJ1-4; the match to TRBD1 covers 8 bases. After removal of 1 base from V and 1 base from J, the junction contained 5 bases not matched to a gene. CDR1 is LGHNA, CDR2 YSLEER, per germline. The CDR3 runs 17 residues.

This chain connects TRBV3-1 (or the pseudogene TRBV3-2) to TRBJ1-5; D ambiguous. Germline V CDR1 and CDR2: LGHDT, YNNKEL (reference sequence). Trimming removed 3 bases at V and 4 bases at J, with 10 bases between. The CDR3 consists of 14 residues. The CDR3 sequence: CASSHSGENQPQHF. CDR3 coding DNA: TGTGCCAGCAGCCATTCAGGAGAAAATCAGCCCCAGCATTTT.

The genes are TRBV2 and TRBJ1-1; D is unresolved. The V end lost 6 bases, the J end lost 3 bases, and 11 bases lay between the germline ends. CDR1 is SNHLY, CDR2 FYNNEI, per germline. The CDR3 has 13 amino acids. The CDR3 coding sequence is TGTGCCAGCAGGGCCCGGAGGGACACTGAAGCTTTCTTT. Translating it yields CASRARRDTEAFF.

The chain employs TRBV6-6 and TRBJ1-3; the match to TRBD1 covers 8 bases. Per germline, CDR1 MNHNY and CDR2 SVGAGI (reference sequence). CDR3 size: 13 residues. J lost 8 bases, V lost 5 bases, and 5 bases had no gene match. This CDR3 is CASSGQGTHTIYF. CDR3 sequence (DNA): TGTGCCAGCAGTGGACAGGGTACGCACACCATATATTTT.

This clone has just one count. This rearrangement joins TRBV28 to TRBJ1-1; D uncertain. V shed 7 bases and J shed 6 bases, with 9 bases lying between them. The CDR3 runs to 11 residues. Germline CDR1 is MDHEN and CDR2 is SYDVKM. CDR3 loop: CASKGNSEAFF. The CDR3 DNA is TGTGCCAGCAAAGGGAATTCTGAAGCTTTCTTT.

The rearrangement uses TRBV7-9 and TRBJ1-5; perhaps TRBD1 as D (5 bases). The CDR3 is 15 amino acids. Trimming removed 4 bases at V and 7 bases at J, with 17 bases between. CDR1 and CDR2 (germline): SEHNR, FQNEAQ (reference sequence). The CDR3 loop is CASSSGTQPGQPQHF. The CDR3 DNA reads TGTGCCAGCAGCTCCGGGACCCAACCAGGACAGCCCCAGCATTTT.

This clone is a singleton in its sample. V is TRBV30 and J is TRBJ1-2; D is perhaps TRBD1 (6 bases). The CDR3 length is 13 residues. Germline-derived CDR1 and CDR2 are GTSNPN and SVGIG (reference sequence). V was trimmed by 3 bases and J by 4 bases, leaving 12 bases between them. The CDR3 DNA follows: TGTGCCTGGAGCCAGGGGAGTACCTATGGCTACACCTTC. Translating gives CAWSQGSTYGYTF.

The chain links TRBV12-3 or TRBV12-4 to TRBJ1-2; D gene ambiguous. This CDR3 spans 12 amino acids. V was clipped by 5 bases and J by 3 bases, with 7 bases between them. The DNA for the CDR3 is TGTGCCAGCAGTCCCAGAGACTATGGCTACACCTTC. The encoded protein is CASSPRDYGYTF.

The chain is built from TRBV9 and TRBJ2-3; no reliable D call. Deletions cut 0 bases from V and 2 bases from J, with 4 bases between. Germline V gene sequence: CDR1 SGDLS, CDR2 YYNGEE. CDR3 length: 13 residues. CDR3 DNA sequence: TGTGCCAGCAGCGTAGGATACACAGATACGCAGTATTTT. Encoded protein: CASSVGYTDTQYF.

The sample holds a few counts of this clone. The chain couples TRBV5-1 to TRBJ1-5; no definite D call. The germline V gene has CDR1 SGHRS and CDR2 YFSETQ. The V end was cut by 0 bases, the J end by 0 bases, with 7 bases between. This CDR3 contains 15 residues. CDR3 protein: CASSLEPYSNQPQHF. The CDR3 region has the DNA TGCGCCAGCAGCTTGGAACCCTATAGCAATCAGCCCCAGCATTTT.

The chain has TRBV5-1 and TRBJ2-3; D uncertain. V was clipped by 4 bases and J by 0 bases, with 9 bases between them. CDR3 size: 14 residues. Germline values: CDR1 SGHRS, CDR2 YFSETQ. The DNA of the CDR3 is TGCGCCAGCAGCCCCCCTACTAGCACAGATACGCAGTATTTT. Translated: CASSPPTSTDTQYF.

This chain joins TRBV5-1 and TRBJ2-1, with 10 bases identical to TRBD1. The CDR3 loop spans 15 amino acids. Trimming at V came to 6 bases and at J to 3 bases, leaving 6 bases not matched to a gene. Germline V CDR1 and CDR2: SGHRS, YFSETQ. The CDR3 DNA is TGCGCCAGCATTTGGGGGACAGGGGACTACAATGAGCAGTTCTTC. This sequence encodes CASIWGTGDYNEQFF.

The chain uses TRBV5-6 and TRBJ2-7; no clear D. The CDR3 has 16 amino acids. Trimming cost V 4 bases and J 3 bases, with 20 bases left between them. Germline V CDR1 and CDR2: SGHDT, YYEEEE. The CDR3 protein is CASSLLSAPPGYEQYF. The CDR3 DNA is TGTGCCAGCAGCCTATTGTCGGCCCCTCCGGGCTACGAGCAGTACTTC.